These 32 T cell receptor beta chains were sequenced from one sample in a study of cytomegalovirus exposure and HLA in healthy donors. Primers: 60 Vbeta forward and 13 Jbeta reverse. Sequencing used immunoSEQ multiplex PCR; TCRdb keeps in-frame clones, though not all of them. The repertoire holds 90,000 to 130,000 clones, with roughly 86% as singletons. Sequenced input: PBMCs. Every receptor here comes from a man aged 35 to 55 in good health and CMV-seronegative.

The genes are TRBV29-1 and TRBJ1-1, with 8 bases lining up with TRBD1. The CDR3 is 12 amino acids. The germline V gene encodes CDR1 SQVTM and CDR2 ANQGSEA. V was pared by 7 bases and J by 5 bases, with 6 bases of the junction left unmatched. The chain's CDR3 is CSALRTGTEAFF. DNA for the CDR3: TGCAGCGCCCTAAGGACAGGGACTGAAGCTTTCTTT.

V is TRBV2 and J is TRBJ1-6; 9 positions agree with TRBD1. CDR3 length: 14 residues. J gave up 7 bases and V 6 bases, and 4 bases lay outside the gene matches. The germline V gene encodes CDR1 SNHLY and CDR2 FYNNEI. The CDR3 here is CASRPGTGNSPLHF. Here the CDR3 DNA reads TGTGCCAGCAGACCCGGGACAGGGAATTCACCCCTCCACTTT.

The V gene is TRBV6-1, the J gene TRBJ2-2; 9 positions match TRBD1. CDR3 length: 15 amino acids. The germline V gene encodes CDR1 MNHNS and CDR2 SASEGT. Trimming at V came to 11 bases and at J to 2 bases, leaving 9 bases not matched to a gene. The CDR3 region is CASSEQGANTGELFF. CDR3 sequence (DNA): TGTGCCTCCTCAGAACAGGGGGCTAACACCGGGGAGCTGTTTTTT.

This chain uses TRBV2 with TRBJ1-1, with 7 bases aligning to TRBD1. CDR3 length: 15 amino acids. Germline CDR1 is SNHLY and CDR2 is FYNNEI. The V segment lost 8 bases and the J segment 3 bases; nucleotides outside the gene matches: 12. CDR3 nucleotides: TGTGCCAGCTCCCCTTTGACAGGGTGGGACACTGAAGCTTTCTTT. Amino acid sequence: CASSPLTGWDTEAFF.

The V call is TRBV28, the J call TRBJ2-7, with 9 bases fitting TRBD1. Germline V gene data show CDR1 as MDHEN and CDR2 as SYDVKM. Trimming took 6 bases from V and 3 from J; bases not matched to a gene: 9. CDR3 length: 15 amino acids. DNA for the CDR3: TGTGCCAGCAGCCCCCCGGGACAGGGTCACTACGAGCAGTACTTC. Residues: CASSPPGQGHYEQYF.

This clone was picked up a small number of times. V gene TRBV10-3 combines with J gene TRBJ1-1; TRBD1 is a possible D gene (6 bases). Trimming removed 7 bases at V and 1 base at J, with 10 bases between. Germline V gene sequence: CDR1 ENHRY, CDR2 SYGVKD. CDR3 length: 13 residues. The CDR3 DNA follows: TGTGCCATCAAGGGGGAAAAGAACACTGAAGCTTTCTTT. Translation gives CAIKGEKNTEAFF.

The chain recombines TRBV5-1 with TRBJ1-2; possibly TRBD1 for D (6 bases). Germline CDR1 is SGHRS and CDR2 is YFSETQ. The CDR3 loop spans 13 amino acids. V was shortened by 0 bases and J by 14 bases, with 17 bases between the two germline ends. CDR3 sequence reads: CASSLEQGPIRTF. CDR3 DNA: TGCGCCAGCAGCTTGGAACAGGGCCCTATCAGGACCTTC.

This CDR3 is CASSEDWLDGLAGGSQETQYF. CDR3 in DNA: TGTGCCAGCAGTGAAGATTGGTTGGATGGACTAGCGGGGGGGAGTCAAGAGACCCAGTACTTC. V is TRBV6-1 and J is TRBJ2-5; the match to TRBD2 covers 15 bases. Trimming took 1 base from V and 2 from J; bases not matched to a gene: 14. This CDR3 has 21 amino acids. From germline, CDR1 is MNHNS and CDR2 SASEGT.

This sequence joins TRBV29-1 and TRBJ2-5, with 8 bases matching TRBD2. The V gene end was trimmed by 7 bases and the J gene end by 4 bases; junction bases not matched to a gene: 8. The CDR3 runs to 13 residues. The germline CDR1 and CDR2 sequences are SQVTM and ANQGSEA. The CDR3 loop is CSAIMSGGETQYF. The DNA of the CDR3 is TGCAGCGCCATAATGAGCGGGGGAGAGACCCAGTACTTC.

V and J are TRBV5-1 and TRBJ1-5; 8 bases map to TRBD1. The CDR3 runs 19 residues. The germline gives CDR1 SGHRS, CDR2 YFSETQ. V lost 0 bases and J lost 4; bases outside the gene matches: 15. CDR3 DNA sequence: TGCGCCAGCAGCTTGGCTCGGACAGGGCCTGCTGAGGGGAATCAGCCCCAGCATTTT. Its translation is CASSLARTGPAEGNQPQHF. Drawing the rest from reference TRBV5-1 and TRBJ1-5, the complete variable domain is KAGVTQTPRYLIKTRGQQVTLSCSPISGHRSVSWYQQTPGQGLQFLFEYFSETQRNKGNFPGRFSGRQFSNSRSEMNVSTLELGDSALYLCASSLARTGPAEGNQPQHFGDGTRLSIL.

V is TRBV6-1 and J is TRBJ1-2; possibly TRBD1 for D (6 bases). The germline V gene encodes CDR1 MNHNS and CDR2 SASEGT. V lost 8 bases to trimming and J lost 2 bases, with 12 bases between them. The CDR3 length is 13 residues. CDR3: CASLVTGNYGYTF. CDR3 coding DNA: TGTGCCAGCCTGGTAACAGGGAACTATGGCTACACCTTC.

The chain uses TRBV6-5 and TRBJ1-1, with D tentatively TRBD1 (5 bases). Trimming left V 10 bases short and J 1 base short, with 13 bases between. In germline, CDR1 is MNHEY, CDR2 SVGAGI. The length of the CDR3 is 13 residues. CDR3 loop: CATQGGPNTEAFF. CDR3 DNA sequence: TGTGCCACCCAGGGAGGCCCGAACACTGAAGCTTTCTTT.

This chain uses TRBV30 with TRBJ2-5; 7 bases line up with TRBD2. Germline V gene lookup returns CDR1 GTSNPN and CDR2 SVGIG (reference sequence). Trimming cost V 4 bases and J 5 bases; bases outside gene matches: 7. CDR3 length equals 13 residues. The CDR3 DNA reads TGTGCCTGGAAGGGCGGGGGTGAGGAGACCCAGTACTTC. This codes for CAWKGGGEETQYF. The full variable domain, in which reference TRBV30 and TRBJ2-5 provide the parts outside the CDR3, is SQTIHQWPATLVQPVGSPLSLECTVEGTSNPNLYWYRQAAGRGLQLLFYSVGIGQISSEVPQNLSASRPQDRQFILSSKKLLLSDSGFYLCAWKGGGEETQYFGPGTRLLVL.

In its sample, this clone was seen a few times. V is TRBV29-1 and J is TRBJ1-2; D is possibly TRBD1 (6 bases). Germline loops: CDR1 SQVTM, CDR2 ANQGSEA. V lost 5 bases and J lost 0, with 13 bases in between. CDR3 length equals 14 residues. The chain's CDR3 is CSVLGQASNYGYTF. CDR3 DNA sequence: TGCAGCGTTCTGGGACAAGCTTCTAACTATGGCTACACCTTC.

The CDR3 loop reads CASRGNLYNEQFF. DNA for the CDR3: TGTGCCAGCCGAGGGAACCTTTACAATGAGCAGTTCTTC. The chain couples TRBV7-9 to TRBJ2-1, with D possibly being TRBD2 (5 bases). The length of the CDR3 is 13 residues. The V gene's germline CDR1 is SEHNR and CDR2 FQNEAQ (reference sequence). With 8 bases removed from V and 4 bases from J, the gap between germline ends came to 12 bases.

The genes are TRBV6-5 and TRBJ1-4; D ambiguous. From germline, CDR1 is MNHEY and CDR2 SVGAGI. This CDR3 has 15 amino acids. The V gene lost 0 bases and the J gene lost 8 bases, with 13 bases spanning the gap. CDR3 loop: CASSYSVGLGEKLFF. In nucleotides, the CDR3 is TGTGCCAGCAGTTACTCGGTCGGGTTAGGCGAAAAACTGTTTTTT.

The chain recombines TRBV2 with TRBJ1-4, with a tentative D call TRBD1 (6 bases). The CDR3 runs to 16 residues. Germline values: CDR1 SNHLY, CDR2 FYNNEI. V dropped 5 bases and J dropped 0 bases, with 13 bases sitting between them. Here the CDR3 reads CASSQGQSSTNEKLFF. The DNA of the CDR3 is TGTGCCAGCAGTCAAGGACAGTCTTCAACTAATGAAAAACTGTTTTTT.

The gene calls are TRBV29-1 and TRBJ1-1, with TRBD1 matching 8 bases. Per germline, CDR1 SQVTM and CDR2 ANQGSEA. With 7 bases clipped from V and 1 base from J, the junction kept 5 bases outside the gene matches. The CDR3 consists of 13 residues. The CDR3, as DNA: TGCAGCGCCTCGGACAGGGCGAACACTGAAGCTTTCTTT. Its translation: CSASDRANTEAFF.

The chain joins TRBV13 to TRBJ2-5; 7 bases fit TRBD1. The germline CDR1 and CDR2 sequences are PRHDT and FYEKMQ (reference sequence). V lost 5 bases, J lost 2 bases, and 5 bases stayed unmatched. The CDR3 length is 14 residues. The CDR3 reads CASSIGQAQETQYF. In DNA, the CDR3 is TGTGCCAGCAGCATCGGACAGGCGCAAGAGACCCAGTACTTC.

This clone has more than one count but fewer than ten. This rearrangement joins TRBV18 to TRBJ2-3; 8 bases are a match to TRBD2. Germline CDR1 KGHSH, CDR2 LQKENI. Trimming took 6 bases from V and 6 from J; bases not matched to a gene: 5. CDR3 length: 13 amino acids. CDR3 DNA sequence: TGTGCCAGCTCCCCTGGGACTAGTGATACGCAGTATTTT. Translating it yields CASSPGTSDTQYF.

The CDR3 sequence: CASSSGQGLPEAFF. The CDR3 coding sequence is TGTGCCAGCAGTTCGGGACAGGGTCTTCCTGAAGCTTTCTTT. V gene TRBV6-5 combines with J gene TRBJ1-1, with 9 bases that match TRBD1. Germline V gene sequence: CDR1 MNHEY, CDR2 SVGAGI. V was pared by 4 bases and J by 6 bases, with 6 bases of the junction left unmatched. CDR3 length: 14 amino acids.

The gene calls are TRBV7-8 and TRBJ2-5; TRBD2 matches at 9 bases. Trimming removed 7 bases from V and 5 bases from J; junction bases left unmatched: 8. The CDR3 is made up of 14 amino acids. Germline V gene data show CDR1 as SGHVS and CDR2 as FQNEAQ. CDR3 in amino acids: CASTRASGDETQYF. Written as DNA, the CDR3 is TGTGCCAGCACCCGGGCTAGCGGGGATGAGACCCAGTACTTC.

CDR3 DNA sequence: TGTGCCAGCAGTCGGGGTCACGAGCAGTACTTC. Encoded protein: CASSRGHEQYF. The chain carries TRBV6-1 and TRBJ2-7, with TRBD2 as a possible D gene (5 bases). The CDR3 loop spans 11 amino acids. V dropped 5 bases and J dropped 5 bases, with 7 bases sitting between them. Germline V gives CDR1 MNHNS, CDR2 SASEGT.

The V and J genes are TRBV4-3 and TRBJ1-4; a possible D gene is TRBD1 (6 bases). The germline V gene encodes CDR1 LGHNA and CDR2 YSLEER. CDR3 size: 15 residues. Trimming took off 6 bases at V and 8 bases at J, with 19 bases between the two ends. CDR3 loop: CASSLRVQGGEKLFF. The CDR3 DNA reads as TGCGCCAGCAGTCTTAGAGTACAGGGAGGGGAAAAACTGTTTTTT.

CDR3 residues: CASRTGLTGNTIYF. The CDR3 bases are TGTGCCAGCCGGACAGGATTAACTGGAAACACCATATATTTT. The J gene is TRBJ1-3, the V gene TRBV27; 7 bases are shared with TRBD1. J lost 2 bases, V lost 8 bases, and 6 bases had no gene match. CDR1 and CDR2 (germline): MNHEY, SMNVEV (reference sequence). This CDR3 is built from 14 residues.

The sample holds a few counts of this clone. The chain carries TRBV6-5 and TRBJ2-7; D perhaps matches TRBD1 (6 bases). The ends were cut back, 4 bases at V and 12 bases at J, with 16 bases in the middle. This CDR3 comprises 12 residues. CDR1 is MNHEY, CDR2 SVGAGI, per germline. In DNA, the CDR3 is TGTGCCAGCAGTTCGGACAGTCAAGGGCCGTACTTC. Its protein product is CASSSDSQGPYF.

The rearrangement joins TRBV19 to TRBJ1-5; no clear D. Germline-derived CDR1 and CDR2 are LNHDA and SQIVND (reference sequence). The CDR3 spans 16 residues. The V and J ends lost 6 bases and 2 bases respectively, with 17 bases between them. CDR3: CASSPSGSRGNQPQHF. DNA for the CDR3: TGTGCCAGTAGCCCCTCCGGGTCTCGCGGCAATCAGCCCCAGCATTTT.

The chain has TRBV6-4 and TRBJ2-1; 12 bases align to TRBD2. V was clipped by 0 bases and J by 4 bases; unmatched bases: 7. Germline CDR1 and CDR2: MRHNA and SNTAGT. The CDR3 is 18 residues long. CDR3 sequence: CASSDSLTSGGSYNEQFF. In DNA form, the CDR3 reads TGTGCCAGCAGTGACTCGCTGACTAGCGGGGGTTCTTACAATGAGCAGTTCTTC.

This chain links TRBV28 with TRBJ1-6; D may be TRBD1 (6 bases). Germline CDR1 and CDR2: MDHEN and SYDVKM. The CDR3 contains 16 residues. V was trimmed by 8 bases and J by 0 bases, leaving 14 bases between them. The CDR3, as DNA: TGTGCCAGCCAGATTACAGGGAGCTCCTATAATTCACCCCTCCACTTT. Residues: CASQITGSSYNSPLHF.

The chain employs TRBV19 and TRBJ1-5; 10 nucleotides line up with TRBD1. CDR1 LNHDA and CDR2 SQIVND come from the germline V gene (reference sequence). Trimming at V came to 6 bases and at J to 6 bases, leaving 2 bases not matched to a gene. This CDR3 is 13 amino acids long. DNA of the CDR3: TGTGCCAGTAGGGGACAGGGGAGTCAGCCCCAGCATTTT. Its protein is CASRGQGSQPQHF.

V and J are TRBV19 and TRBJ2-7; weak D call: TRBD1 (6 bases). Germline-derived CDR1 and CDR2 are LNHDA and SQIVND (reference sequence). CDR3 size: 11 residues. The CDR3: CACGQHYEQYF. The CDR3 DNA is TGTGCTTGCGGACAGCACTACGAGCAGTACTTC.

The chain links TRBV30 to TRBJ1-6; TRBD1 matches at 8 bases. There are 15 residues in the CDR3. The germline CDR1 and CDR2 sequences are GTSNPN and SVGIG (reference sequence). V lost 7 bases, J lost 9 bases, and 14 bases stayed unmatched. The CDR3 sequence: CASLGGRGHGSPLHF. DNA of the CDR3: TGTGCCTCGTTGGGAGGCAGGGGGCATGGTTCACCCCTCCACTTT.